This T cell receptor beta chain was sequenced during a study of blood T cell repertoires in COVID-19. At the level of the study: COVID-19 samples from acute and convalescent phases originated in the United States, Italy and Spain. T cells, B-cell-depleted T cells, or PBMCs supplied cDNA or gDNA.

Source study methods: Reference gene primer amplification gave nucleated cell count estimates. Assay used: immunoSEQ multiplex PCR; TCRdb lists only in-frame clones, some missing. That table furnishes V, J and clone size, whereas the DNA furnished D and trimming. The top ten clones hold around 2.7% of a sample with hundreds of thousands of clones, roughly 90% of them seen once. Individuals drawn from around 24 US areas were about 18 to 89 years old. The CDR3 is made up of 13 amino acids. V was trimmed by 6 bases and J by 2 bases, leaving 9 bases between them. Germline CDR1 reads MNHEY; CDR2 reads SMNVEV (reference sequence).

The TCR sequence derives from a man in his sixties who had recovered from COVID-19. The gene calls are TRBV27 and TRBJ2-3; D gene uncertain. The sample comprised PBMCs or T cells enriched from blood (not recorded which). The CDR3 is CASSSTYTDTQYF. CDR3 sequence (DNA): TGTGCCAGCAGCTCCACTTACACAGATACGCAGTATTTT.